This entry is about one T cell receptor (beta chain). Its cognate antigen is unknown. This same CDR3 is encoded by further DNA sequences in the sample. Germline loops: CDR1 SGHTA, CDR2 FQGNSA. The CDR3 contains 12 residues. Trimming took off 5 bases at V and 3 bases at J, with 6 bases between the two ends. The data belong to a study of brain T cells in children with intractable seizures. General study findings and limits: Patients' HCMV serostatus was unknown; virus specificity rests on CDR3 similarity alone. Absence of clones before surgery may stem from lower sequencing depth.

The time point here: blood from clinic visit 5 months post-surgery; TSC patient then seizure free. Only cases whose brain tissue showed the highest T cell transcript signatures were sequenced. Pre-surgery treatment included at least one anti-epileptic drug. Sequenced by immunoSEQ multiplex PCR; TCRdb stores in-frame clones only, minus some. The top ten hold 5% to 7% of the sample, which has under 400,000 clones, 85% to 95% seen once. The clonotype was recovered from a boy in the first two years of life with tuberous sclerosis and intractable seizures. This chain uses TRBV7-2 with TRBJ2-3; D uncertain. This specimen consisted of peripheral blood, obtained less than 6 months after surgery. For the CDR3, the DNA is TGTGCCAGCAGCCGTTATACAGATACGCAGTATTTT. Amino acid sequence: CASSRYTDTQYF.